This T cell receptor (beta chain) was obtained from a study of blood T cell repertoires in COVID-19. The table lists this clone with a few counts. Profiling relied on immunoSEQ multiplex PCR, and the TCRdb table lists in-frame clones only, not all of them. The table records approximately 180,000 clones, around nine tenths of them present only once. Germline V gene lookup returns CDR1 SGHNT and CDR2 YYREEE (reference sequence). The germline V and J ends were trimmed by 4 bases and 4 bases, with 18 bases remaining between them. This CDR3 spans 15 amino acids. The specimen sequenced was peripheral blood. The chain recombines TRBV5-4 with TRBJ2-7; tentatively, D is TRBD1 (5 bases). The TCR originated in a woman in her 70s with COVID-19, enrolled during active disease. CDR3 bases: TGTGCCAGCAGCAGGGAAGGGCAGGGTATTTACGAGCAGTACTTC. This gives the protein CASSREGQGIYEQYF.